This T cell receptor beta chain was observed in a study of blood T cell repertoires in COVID-19. The wider study: Specimens from acute and convalescent COVID-19 originated in the United States, Italy and Spain. In each case, the material was cDNA or gDNA derived from T cells, B-cell-depleted T cells, or PBMCs.

In the authors' methods: From reference gene primer amplification, estimates of nucleated cell counts were derived. The table came from immunoSEQ multiplex PCR; TCRdb's copy has only in-frame clones and leaves some out. Clone size and V and J calls were adopted from that table, with D and trimming inferred from the DNA. The sample consists of 95,000 or so clones, around 90% of them appearing once. The CDR3 totals 15 residues. From germline, CDR1 is SEHNR and CDR2 FQNEAQ (reference sequence). The trim removed 5 bases at V and 0 bases at J, leaving 7 bases unmatched. Sequencing was performed on peripheral blood. The TCR was taken from a woman in her 70s with acute or convalescent COVID-19. V gene TRBV7-9 combines with J gene TRBJ2-7, with 7 bases matching TRBD2. The CDR3 is CASSKDGRSSYEQYF. The DNA of the CDR3 is TGTGCCAGCAGCAAAGACGGGAGGAGCTCCTACGAGCAGTACTTC.